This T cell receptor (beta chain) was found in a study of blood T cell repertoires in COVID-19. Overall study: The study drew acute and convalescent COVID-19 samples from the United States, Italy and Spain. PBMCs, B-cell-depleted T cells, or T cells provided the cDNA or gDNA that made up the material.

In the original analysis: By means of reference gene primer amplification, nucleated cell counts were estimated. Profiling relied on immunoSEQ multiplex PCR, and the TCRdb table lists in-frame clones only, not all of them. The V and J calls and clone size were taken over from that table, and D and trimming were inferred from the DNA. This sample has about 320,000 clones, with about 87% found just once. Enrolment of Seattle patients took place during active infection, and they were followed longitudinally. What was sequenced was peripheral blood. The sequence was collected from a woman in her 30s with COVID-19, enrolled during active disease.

The CDR3 reads CASSLGEQGYGYTF. The DNA of the CDR3 is TGCGCCAGCAGCTTGGGGGAACAGGGGTATGGCTACACCTTC. The rearrangement links TRBV5-1 to TRBJ1-2, with 7 bases matching TRBD1. V shed 0 bases, J shed 5 bases, and the junction held 4 bases outside the gene matches. Per germline, CDR1 SGHRS and CDR2 YFSETQ. The CDR3 is 14 amino acids.